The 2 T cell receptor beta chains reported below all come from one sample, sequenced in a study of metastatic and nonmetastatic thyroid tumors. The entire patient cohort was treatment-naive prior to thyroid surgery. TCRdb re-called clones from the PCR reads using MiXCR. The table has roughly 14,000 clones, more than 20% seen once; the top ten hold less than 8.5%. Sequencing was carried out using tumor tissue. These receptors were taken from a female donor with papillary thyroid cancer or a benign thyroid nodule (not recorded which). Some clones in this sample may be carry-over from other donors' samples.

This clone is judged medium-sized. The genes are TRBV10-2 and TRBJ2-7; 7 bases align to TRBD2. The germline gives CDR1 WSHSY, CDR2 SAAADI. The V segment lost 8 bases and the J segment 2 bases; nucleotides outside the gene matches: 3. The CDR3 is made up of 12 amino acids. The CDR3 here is CASGGGAYEQYF. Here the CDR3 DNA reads TGCGCCAGCGGGGGGGGGGCCTACGAGCAGTACTTC.

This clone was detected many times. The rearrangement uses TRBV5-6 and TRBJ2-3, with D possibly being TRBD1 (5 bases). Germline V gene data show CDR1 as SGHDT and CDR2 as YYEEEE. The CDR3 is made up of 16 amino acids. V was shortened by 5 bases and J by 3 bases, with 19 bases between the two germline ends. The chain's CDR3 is CASRLGVLLETDTQYF. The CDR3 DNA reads TGTGCCAGCAGATTAGGGGTTCTTTTGGAAACAGATACGCAGTATTTT.